A selection of T cell receptor beta chains follows, all from one sample in a study of beta chain features in type 1 diabetes. Clones were read by immunoSEQ multiplex PCR, and TCRdb kept only the in-frame ones, dropping some. The profile covers 500,000 to 850,000 clones, with about an eighth appearing a single time and just under 0.04% taken by the ten largest. Sequenced: naive CD4+ T cells from blood. These receptors were obtained from a man in his late teens or twenties with type 1 diabetes. Each CDR3 is given with its conserved first and last residue. D genes are given only for firm matches. Some rows have no size entry. The others give once, few or many, or a class for an expanded clone.

j_call: TRBJ1-2
v_call: TRBV9
cdr3_length: 12
clone_size: -
d_call: -
cdr3_nt: TGTGCCAGCAGCGCTGCGGGGGATGGCTACACCTTC
cdr3_aa: CASSAAGDGYTF

j_call: TRBJ1-5
v_call: TRBV6-4
cdr3_length: 15
clone_size: -
d_call: -
cdr3_nt: TGTGCCAGCAGTCCCCTCGCGGGTGGAAATCAGCCCCAGCATTTT
cdr3_aa: CASSPLAGGNQPQHF

j_call: TRBJ1-4
v_call: TRBV30
cdr3_length: 17
clone_size: few
d_call: -
cdr3_nt: TGTGCCTGGAGTCCGTGGGAGGGGTATGCAACTAATGAAAAACTGTTTTTT
cdr3_aa: CAWSPWEGYATNEKLFF

j_call: TRBJ2-7
v_call: TRBV7-8
cdr3_length: 16
clone_size: -
d_call: TRBD2
cdr3_nt: TGTGCCAGCAGCTCCAGACTAGCGCAAAGCTCCTACGAGCAGTACTTC
cdr3_aa: CASSSRLAQSSYEQYF

j_call: TRBJ1-2
v_call: TRBV29-1
cdr3_length: 13
clone_size: few
d_call: -
cdr3_nt: TGCAGCGTTGGAGAACAGGGCCTATATGGCTACACCTTC
cdr3_aa: CSVGEQGLYGYTF

j_call: TRBJ2-1
v_call: TRBV11-2
cdr3_length: 13
clone_size: -
d_call: -
cdr3_nt: TGTGCCAGCAGCGGCCGGGAGAGCAATGAGCAGTTCTTC
cdr3_aa: CASSGRESNEQFF

j_call: TRBJ1-4
v_call: TRBV30
cdr3_length: 14
clone_size: few
d_call: -
cdr3_nt: TGTGCCTGGAGTGTCGGGGCAACTAATGAAAAACTGTTTTTT
cdr3_aa: CAWSVGATNEKLFF

j_call: TRBJ2-7
v_call: TRBV7-2
cdr3_length: 15
clone_size: few
d_call: -
cdr3_nt: TGTGCCAGCAGCCCCCGCAGCAGGGTCTCCTACGAGCAGTACTTC
cdr3_aa: CASSPRSRVSYEQYF

j_call: TRBJ2-7
v_call: TRBV7-2
cdr3_length: 14
clone_size: -
d_call: -
cdr3_nt: TGTGCCAGCAGCTTAGTCCAGGGAATCTACGAGCAGTACTTC
cdr3_aa: CASSLVQGIYEQYF

j_call: TRBJ2-3
v_call: TRBV7-2
cdr3_length: 15
clone_size: few
d_call: -
cdr3_nt: TGTGCCAGCAGCTCGCTTCCGGGACGCACAGATACGCAGTATTTT
cdr3_aa: CASSSLPGRTDTQYF

j_call: TRBJ2-6
v_call: TRBV9
cdr3_length: 19
clone_size: -
d_call: -
cdr3_nt: TGTGCCAGCAGCCCTCTTCGAGAGGGGAAGGACTCTGGGGCCAACGTCCTGACTTTC
cdr3_aa: CASSPLREGKDSGANVLTF

j_call: TRBJ2-7
v_call: TRBV10-2
cdr3_length: 11
clone_size: -
d_call: -
cdr3_nt: TGCGCCACCGGGACCCACTACGAGCAGTACTTC
cdr3_aa: CATGTHYEQYF

j_call: TRBJ2-1
v_call: TRBV1
cdr3_length: 16
clone_size: -
d_call: -
cdr3_nt: TGCACCAGCAGCCATCCAGCCCCTCTAATAGGGGATGAGCAGTTCTTC
cdr3_aa: CTSSHPAPLIGDEQFF

j_call: TRBJ1-5
v_call: TRBV9
cdr3_length: 13
clone_size: -
d_call: -
cdr3_nt: TGTGCCAGCAGCGTTGGAGAAAATCAGCCCCAGCATTTT
cdr3_aa: CASSVGENQPQHF

j_call: TRBJ2-1
v_call: TRBV2
cdr3_length: 16
clone_size: -
d_call: -
cdr3_nt: TGTGCCAGCGGCTACGGACCCCCGAGCTCCTACAATGGGCAGTTCTTC
cdr3_aa: CASGYGPPSSYNGQFF

j_call: TRBJ1-2
v_call: TRBV30
cdr3_length: 16
clone_size: -
d_call: TRBD1
cdr3_nt: TGTGCCTGGAGTCCACAGGGGTCCCTAACGCACTATGGCTACACCTTC
cdr3_aa: CAWSPQGSLTHYGYTF

j_call: TRBJ1-2
v_call: TRBV18
cdr3_length: 13
clone_size: -
d_call: -
cdr3_nt: TGTGCCAGCTCAGTCCCGGGGAACTATGGCTACACCTTC
cdr3_aa: CASSVPGNYGYTF

j_call: TRBJ2-5
v_call: TRBV20-1
cdr3_length: 11
clone_size: few
d_call: -
cdr3_nt: TGCAGTGCTAGAGATAGCGAGACCCAGTACTTC
cdr3_aa: CSARDSETQYF

j_call: TRBJ2-1
v_call: TRBV18
cdr3_length: 15
clone_size: few
d_call: TRBD1
cdr3_nt: TGTGCCAGCTCACCCGGGACAGGGACCTCGAATGAGCAGTTCTTC
cdr3_aa: CASSPGTGTSNEQFF

j_call: TRBJ2-1
v_call: TRBV30
cdr3_length: 15
clone_size: -
d_call: -
cdr3_nt: TGTGCCTGGAGTGTAGATAGGGGCTCCTACAATGAGCAGTTCTTC
cdr3_aa: CAWSVDRGSYNEQFF

j_call: TRBJ1-2
v_call: TRBV7-9
cdr3_length: 16
clone_size: few
d_call: TRBD1
cdr3_nt: TGTGCCAGCAGCCCCGGGACAGGGTCATCTTTGGTCGGCTACACCTTC
cdr3_aa: CASSPGTGSSLVGYTF

j_call: TRBJ2-4
v_call: TRBV7-9
cdr3_length: 15
clone_size: few
d_call: -
cdr3_nt: TGTGCCAGCAGCCCAGGAGGGGTAGCCAAAAACATTCAGTACTTC
cdr3_aa: CASSPGGVAKNIQYF

j_call: TRBJ2-7
v_call: TRBV19
cdr3_length: 14
clone_size: few
d_call: -
cdr3_nt: TGTGCCAGTAGTCGGTACAGGGAAAACTACGAGCAGTACTTC
cdr3_aa: CASSRYRENYEQYF

j_call: TRBJ2-1
v_call: TRBV2
cdr3_length: 15
clone_size: -
d_call: TRBD2
cdr3_nt: TGTGCCAGCTCTCTACTAGCGGGGGAGGGCAATGAGCAGTTCTTC
cdr3_aa: CASSLLAGEGNEQFF

j_call: TRBJ2-7
v_call: TRBV5-1
cdr3_length: 15
clone_size: -
d_call: TRBD1
cdr3_nt: TGCGCCAGCAGCTGGGGACAGGGGAGCTCCTACGAGCAGTACTTC
cdr3_aa: CASSWGQGSSYEQYF

j_call: TRBJ1-1
v_call: TRBV6-5
cdr3_length: 15
clone_size: few
d_call: TRBD1
cdr3_nt: TGTGCCACTAGGCCCTTTACAGGGGCGAACACTGAAGCTTTCTTT
cdr3_aa: CATRPFTGANTEAFF

j_call: TRBJ2-2
v_call: TRBV20-1
cdr3_length: 11
clone_size: few
d_call: -
cdr3_nt: TGCAGTGCTCGGCGCCCCGGGGAGCTGTTTTTT
cdr3_aa: CSARRPGELFF

j_call: TRBJ2-3
v_call: TRBV30
cdr3_length: 11
clone_size: -
d_call: -
cdr3_nt: TGTGCCTGGAGTGCCTCAGATACGCAGTATTTT
cdr3_aa: CAWSASDTQYF

j_call: TRBJ2-1
v_call: TRBV7-2
cdr3_length: 14
clone_size: few
d_call: -
cdr3_nt: TGTGCCAGCAGCTTAAGGGGGGAGAACAATGAGCAGTTCTTC
cdr3_aa: CASSLRGENNEQFF

j_call: TRBJ2-5
v_call: TRBV5-1
cdr3_length: 14
clone_size: few
d_call: -
cdr3_nt: TGCGCCAGCACCCCTAGCCAGCCCCCAGAGACCCAGTACTTC
cdr3_aa: CASTPSQPPETQYF

j_call: TRBJ2-7
v_call: TRBV25-1
cdr3_length: 16
clone_size: -
d_call: TRBD1
cdr3_nt: TGTGCCAGCAGTTCCCCCGGGACAGCTAAACCCTACGAGCAGTACTTC
cdr3_aa: CASSSPGTAKPYEQYF

j_call: TRBJ1-1
v_call: TRBV18
cdr3_length: 15
clone_size: few
d_call: -
cdr3_nt: TGTGCCAGCTCACCAGTTAGGAAGGGGTACACTGAAGCTTTCTTT
cdr3_aa: CASSPVRKGYTEAFF

j_call: TRBJ1-1
v_call: TRBV30
cdr3_length: 11
clone_size: few
d_call: -
cdr3_nt: TGTGCCTGGAGTGGATACACTGAAGCTTTCTTT
cdr3_aa: CAWSGYTEAFF

j_call: TRBJ2-1
v_call: TRBV5-1
cdr3_length: 14
clone_size: few
d_call: -
cdr3_nt: TGCGCCAGCAGGGGGACGTTGTCCTACAATGAGCAGTTCTTC
cdr3_aa: CASRGTLSYNEQFF

j_call: TRBJ1-2
v_call: TRBV6-1
cdr3_length: 16
clone_size: few
d_call: -
cdr3_nt: TGTGCCAGCAGTGCCCCCCGGACATTAGCTAACTATGGCTACACCTTC
cdr3_aa: CASSAPRTLANYGYTF

j_call: TRBJ2-5
v_call: TRBV30
cdr3_length: 12
clone_size: -
d_call: TRBD1
cdr3_nt: TGTGCCTGGGGACAGGAGCAAGAGACCCAGTACTTC
cdr3_aa: CAWGQEQETQYF

j_call: TRBJ2-2
v_call: TRBV7-2
cdr3_length: 14
clone_size: -
d_call: -
cdr3_nt: TGTGCCAGCAGCCCCACAGGGTACACCGGGGAGCTGTTTTTT
cdr3_aa: CASSPTGYTGELFF

j_call: TRBJ2-6
v_call: TRBV10-2
cdr3_length: 13
clone_size: few
d_call: -
cdr3_nt: TGCGCCAACAGGGTGGCTGGGGCCAACGTCCTGACTTTC
cdr3_aa: CANRVAGANVLTF

j_call: TRBJ2-2
v_call: TRBV7-9
cdr3_length: 13
clone_size: few
d_call: -
cdr3_nt: TGTGCCAGCAGCTCGCGGGGACCGGGGGAGCTGTTTTTT
cdr3_aa: CASSSRGPGELFF

j_call: TRBJ2-7
v_call: TRBV10-1
cdr3_length: 16
clone_size: few
d_call: TRBD2
cdr3_nt: TGCGCCAGCAGTGAGTTCCGACTAGCGGCGTCCTACGAGCAGTACTTC
cdr3_aa: CASSEFRLAASYEQYF

j_call: TRBJ1-1
v_call: TRBV6-5
cdr3_length: 13
clone_size: few
d_call: -
cdr3_nt: TGTGCCAGCAGGGAGAGAGGGAACACTGAAGCTTTCTTT
cdr3_aa: CASRERGNTEAFF